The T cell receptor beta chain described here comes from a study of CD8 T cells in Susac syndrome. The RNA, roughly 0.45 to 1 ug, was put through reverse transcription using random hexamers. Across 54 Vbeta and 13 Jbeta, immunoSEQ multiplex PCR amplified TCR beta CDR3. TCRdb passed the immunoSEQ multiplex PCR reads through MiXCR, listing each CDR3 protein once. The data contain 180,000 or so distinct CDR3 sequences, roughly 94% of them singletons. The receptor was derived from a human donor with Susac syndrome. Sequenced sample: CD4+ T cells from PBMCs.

The CDR3 DNA reads TGTGCCAGCTCACCCTCGGGTTCCGGGCGGGGCACTGAAGCTTTCTTT. Protein product: CASSPSGSGRGTEAFF. The chain employs TRBV18 and TRBJ1-1; no definite D call. Germline CDR1 and CDR2: KGHSH and LQKENI. This CDR3 contains 16 residues. V was cut by 3 bases and J by 4 bases, with 18 bases left in between. The full variable domain, its missing parts supplied by reference TRBV18 and TRBJ1-1, is NAGVMQNPRHLVRRRGQEARLRCSPMKGHSHVYWYRQLPEEGLKFMVYLQKENIIDESGMPKERFSAEFPKEGPSILRIQQVVRGDSAAYFCASSPSGSGRGTEAFFGQGTRLTVV.